These 6 T cell receptor beta chains share one sample of origin, sequenced in a study of cytomegalovirus exposure and HLA in healthy donors. PCR employed 60 Vbeta and 13 Jbeta primers. The table came from immunoSEQ multiplex PCR; TCRdb's copy has only in-frame clones and leaves some out. This sample has 100,000 to 150,000 clones, with around 80% found just once. The sequenced material came from PBMCs. The source is a boy between 2 and 15 years old in good health and CMV-seronegative.

CDR3 residues: CASSRAVGGLTAGELFF. The DNA of the CDR3 is TGTGCCAGCAGCCGCGCTGTAGGGGGCCTGACAGCCGGGGAGCTGTTTTTT. The rearrangement joins TRBV4-2 to TRBJ2-2, with TRBD1 matching over 7 bases. Trimming took 4 bases from V and 6 from J; bases not matched to a gene: 14. Germline V CDR1 and CDR2: LGHNA, YNFKEQ. The CDR3 totals 17 residues.

This clone was counted a single time. The chain uses TRBV6-1 and TRBJ2-1; 8 bases match TRBD2. V shed 3 bases, J shed 4 bases, and the junction held 5 bases outside the gene matches. The CDR3 is 15 residues long. The V gene's germline CDR1 is MNHNS and CDR2 SASEGT. The CDR3 DNA reads as TGTGCCAGCAGTGACGGGGGGGGCCAGTACAATGAGCAGTTCTTC. Translating it yields CASSDGGGQYNEQFF.

This clone was counted only a few times. The chain carries TRBV6-4 and TRBJ2-3; 10 bases fit TRBD2. CDR1 and CDR2 from the germline V gene are MRHNA and SNTAGT. V shed 4 bases and J 4 bases; nucleotides not matched to a gene: 2. The CDR3 has 14 amino acids. The CDR3 spells CASSGAGGPDTQYF. In DNA, the CDR3 is TGTGCCAGCAGTGGAGCGGGGGGGCCAGATACGCAGTATTTT.

V is TRBV9 and J is TRBJ2-2; maybe TRBD1 (6 bases). Germline CDR1 and CDR2: SGDLS and YYNGEE. The CDR3 is made up of 14 amino acids. V lost 3 bases, J lost 7 bases, and 13 bases lay in between. CDR3 loop: CASSEHPGDGELFF. Here the CDR3 DNA reads TGTGCCAGCAGCGAGCACCCAGGGGACGGGGAGCTGTTTTTT.

V and J are TRBV7-8 and TRBJ2-7; the D is unclear. CDR3 length: 14 residues. CDR1 is SGHVS and CDR2 is FQNEAQ in the germline V gene. CDR3 protein: CAFFKQKAAYEQYF. As DNA, the CDR3 is TGTGCTTTTTTCAAGCAGAAGGCGGCATACGAGCAGTACTTC.

This clone came up a few times. CDR3 in DNA: TGTGCCAGCAGCTCCAACCTCGGCAATGAGCAGTTCTTC. This translates into CASSSNLGNEQFF. This rearrangement joins TRBV7-3 to TRBJ2-1; D remains unclear. There are 13 residues in the CDR3. Germline-derived CDR1 and CDR2 are SGHTA and FQGTGA. Trimming left V 4 bases short and J 6 bases short, with 10 bases between.